This T cell receptor beta chain comes out of a study of identical twins. This clonotype was observed a handful of times. No antigen is known for it. TCRdb used MiXCR to reprocess the 5' RACE reads, holding one entry per CDR3 protein. The sample lists 1.5 million to 2 million distinct CDR3 sequences, about 30% occurring once. Study-level points and caveats: Some out-of-frame alpha sequences were shared by twins, and these showed excess low generation probability. The degree of excess twin sharing was weaker in beta out-of-frame sequences. The study reached conclusions through statistical analysis that was cross-sectional, not following the same donors.

The sample comprised cord blood. This receptor was identified in a newborn girl in good health.

The CDR3 DNA reads as TGTGCCATCAGCGGACTAGCGTACAATGAGCAGTACTTC. This codes for CAISGLAYNEQYF. The V gene is TRBV10-3, the J gene TRBJ2-5, with 9 bases fitting TRBD2. Losses at the gene ends were 6 bases for V and 11 bases for J; bases not matched to a gene: 10. CDR3 length equals 13 residues. The germline CDR1 and CDR2 sequences are ENHRY and SYGVKD.